What follows are 18 T cell receptor beta chains derived from one specimen sequenced in a study of cytomegalovirus exposure and HLA in healthy donors. PCR was performed using 60 Vbeta and 13 Jbeta primers. Assay used: immunoSEQ multiplex PCR; TCRdb lists only in-frame clones, some missing. Reported are around 70,000 clones; the ten largest clones contain 4% to 5.5%. Input material: PBMCs. The receptors were sampled from a man aged 35-49 years in good health and CMV-seronegative.

The rearrangement joins TRBV7-2 to TRBJ1-2, with 9 bases identical to TRBD1. The V segment lost 5 bases and the J segment 4 bases; nucleotides outside the gene matches: 2. The CDR3 consists of 13 residues. Germline V gives CDR1 SGHTA, CDR2 FQGNSA. CDR3 sequence (DNA): TGTGCCAGCAGCCAGGGACAGGGCTATGGCTACACCTTC. Translation gives CASSQGQGYGYTF.

This chain uses TRBV7-8 with TRBJ1-6; 7 positions match TRBD1. V was pared by 5 bases and J by 10 bases, with 5 bases of the junction left unmatched. The CDR3 runs to 13 residues. Germline V lookup: CDR1 SGHVS, CDR2 FQNEAQ. The CDR3 DNA follows: TGTGCCAGCAGCATAACAGGGGACTCACCCCTCCACTTT. Its protein product is CASSITGDSPLHF. Variable domain in full (rest from reference TRBV7-8 and TRBJ1-6): GAGVSQSPRYKVAKRGQDVALRCDPISGHVSLFWYQQALGQGPEFLTYFQNEAQLDKSGLPSDRFFAERPEGSVSTLKIQRTQQEDSAVYLCASSITGDSPLHFGNGTRLTVT.

The rearrangement joins TRBV5-4 to TRBJ2-2; D may be TRBD1 (6 bases). CDR3 length: 17 residues. Germline V CDR1 and CDR2: SGHNT, YYREEE (reference sequence). V was cut by 1 base and J by 4 bases, with 17 bases left in between. The CDR3 here is CASSLKAGGKFTGELFF. The CDR3, as DNA: TGTGCCAGCAGCTTGAAGGCTGGGGGCAAGTTCACCGGGGAGCTGTTTTTT.

The chain has TRBV15 and TRBJ2-5, with D perhaps matching TRBD1 (6 bases). Judging by the DNA end, TRBJ2-7 fits better; the J call may be wrong. The CDR3 extends over 17 amino acids. The germline gives CDR1 LNHNV, CDR2 YYDKDF (reference sequence). CDR3 amino acids: CATSRTRTDPFSYEQYF. The CDR3 DNA follows: TGTGCCACCAGCAGAACCAGGACAGACCCCTTCTCCTACGAGCAGTACTTC.

The chain employs TRBV2 and TRBJ1-1, with no clear D. Trimming pared 7 bases from V and 5 bases from J, leaving 14 bases between. Per the germline V gene, CDR1 is SNHLY and CDR2 is FYNNEI. This CDR3 comprises 13 residues. The CDR3 loop reads CASIREASTEAFF. As DNA, the CDR3 is TGTGCCAGCATCCGCGAGGCTTCGACTGAAGCTTTCTTT.

J is TRBJ1-1 and V is TRBV12-5; 8 nucleotides align to TRBD1. Germline CDR1 and CDR2: LGHNT and FRNRAP. J lost 3 bases, V lost 6 bases, and 6 bases had no gene match. This CDR3 is built from 14 residues. The CDR3 DNA reads TGTGCTAGTGGACGGGGACAGGAGTACACTGAAGCTTTCTTT. It codes for CASGRGQEYTEAFF.

The gene calls are TRBV6-5 and TRBJ2-7; no definite D call. V lost 5 bases and J 4 bases, leaving 6 bases between the germline ends. The CDR3 totals 11 residues. Germline loops: CDR1 MNHEY, CDR2 SVGAGI. The CDR3 reads CASSTMYEQYF. The CDR3 nucleotides are TGTGCCAGCAGTACAATGTACGAGCAGTACTTC.

This chain links TRBV4-2 with TRBJ2-3; D is undetermined. CDR1 LGHNA and CDR2 YNFKEQ come from the germline V gene. This CDR3 comprises 12 residues. Trimming stripped 1 base from V and 3 bases from J, with 2 bases between. The CDR3 is CASSQATDTQYF. DNA for the CDR3: TGTGCCAGCAGCCAAGCGACAGATACGCAGTATTTT.

This chain joins TRBV2 and TRBJ2-6; D is perhaps TRBD1 (6 bases). Germline CDR1 SNHLY, CDR2 FYNNEI. CDR3 length: 16 residues. Trimming removed 8 bases from V and 0 bases from J, with 14 bases in between. CDR3 in amino acids: CASGLTGISGANVLTF. The CDR3 coding sequence is TGTGCCAGCGGACTTACAGGGATCTCTGGGGCCAACGTCCTGACTTTC.

The chain is built from TRBV7-8 and TRBJ2-5, with 8 bases identical to TRBD2. Trimming took 3 bases from V and 1 from J; bases not matched to a gene: 4. The germline V gene has CDR1 SGHVS and CDR2 FQNEAQ. CDR3 length: 15 amino acids. CDR3 sequence reads: CASSFSGAAQETQYF. The CDR3 nucleotides read TGTGCCAGCAGCTTTAGCGGGGCCGCCCAAGAGACCCAGTACTTC. Based on the CDR3 plus reference TRBV7-8 and TRBJ2-5, the full variable domain is GAGVSQSPRYKVAKRGQDVALRCDPISGHVSLFWYQQALGQGPEFLTYFQNEAQLDKSGLPSDRFFAERPEGSVSTLKIQRTQQEDSAVYLCASSFSGAAQETQYFGPGTRLLVL.

The chain joins TRBV9 to TRBJ1-1; D gene unclear. Germline CDR1 is SGDLS and CDR2 is YYNGEE. The ends were cut back, 1 base at V and 5 bases at J, with 9 bases in the middle. CDR3 size: 13 residues. The CDR3 DNA follows: TGTGCCAGCAGCGTACAGGCGGGTACTGAAGCTTTCTTT. The encoded protein is CASSVQAGTEAFF.

This chain links TRBV5-1 with TRBJ2-3; 7 bases are shared with TRBD1. V shed 1 base and J 5 bases; nucleotides not matched to a gene: 10. The CDR3 consists of 16 residues. From germline, CDR1 is SGHRS and CDR2 YFSETQ. As DNA, the CDR3 is TGCGCCAGCAGCTTGTTCGGTAGGGGGCTTGAAGATACGCAGTATTTT. This translates into CASSLFGRGLEDTQYF.

This chain links TRBV10-3 with TRBJ1-1; D call uncertain. The V gene's germline CDR1 is ENHRY and CDR2 SYGVKD. The CDR3 runs to 13 residues. V was trimmed by 2 bases and J by 1 base, leaving 5 bases between them. CDR3 bases: TGTGCCATCAGTGAGACACCGAACACTGAAGCTTTCTTT. Translating it yields CAISETPNTEAFF.

The rearrangement uses TRBV29-1 and TRBJ2-2; TRBD2 matches 10 bases. This CDR3 comprises 15 residues. Germline trimming cut 7 bases from V and 0 bases from J; bases unmatched to any gene: 5. In germline, CDR1 is SQVTM, CDR2 ANQGSEA. CDR3 DNA sequence: TGCAGCGGGACTAGCGGACCTTCGAACACCGGGGAGCTGTTTTTT. This encodes CSGTSGPSNTGELFF.

The chain recombines TRBV28 with TRBJ2-5; TRBD2 aligns across 10 bases. The assigned J gene may be wrong: the sequence end matches TRBJ2-7 better. The CDR3 runs 16 residues. Germline CDR1 MDHEN, CDR2 SYDVKM. CDR3 sequence reads: CASSGPTSGSPYEQYF. The CDR3 coding sequence is TGTGCCAGCAGTGGGCCGACTAGCGGGTCACCCTACGAGCAGTACTTC.

The chain carries TRBV7-2 and TRBJ2-7; 12 positions agree with TRBD2. CDR3 length: 15 residues. Germline loops: CDR1 SGHTA, CDR2 FQGNSA. The V and J ends lost 6 bases and 2 bases, in that order; junction bases with no gene match: 5. The CDR3 DNA sequence: TGTGCCAGCAGGGATGGACTAGCGGGGACCTACGAGCAGTACTTC. Its translation is CASRDGLAGTYEQYF.

V usage is TRBV6-5 and J usage is TRBJ2-4; 11 bases map to TRBD2. The length of the CDR3 is 14 residues. Trimming removed 5 bases from V and 9 bases from J; junction bases left unmatched: 6. Germline CDR1 and CDR2: MNHEY and SVGAGI. CDR3 sequence: CASSSLAGGRIQYF. CDR3 sequence (DNA): TGTGCCAGCAGTAGCTTAGCGGGGGGGCGCATTCAGTACTTC.

The rearrangement joins TRBV10-3 to TRBJ2-3; 14 bases match TRBD2. Per germline, CDR1 ENHRY and CDR2 SYGVKD. The CDR3 has 21 residues. Trimming cost V 9 bases and J 6 bases; bases outside gene matches: 26. CDR3 sequence: CAMTDQDPKGLAGGGRDTQYF. DNA for the CDR3: TGTGCCATGACCGATCAGGACCCTAAAGGACTAGCGGGGGGCGGTCGGGATACGCAGTATTTT.